This T cell receptor beta chain comes out of a study of shared T cell receptors in the human thymus. Method: immunoSEQ multiplex PCR; TCRdb's copy keeps in-frame clones and lacks some. The sample lists about 710,000 clones, around 87% occurring once. With 2 bases removed from V and 8 bases from J, the gap between germline ends came to 21 bases. CDR3 length equals 16 residues. Germline-derived CDR1 and CDR2 are SGHTA and FQGNSA. Another study also made use of these data, one on human thymus T cells. That source notes: The people who donated were healthy Finnish babies having corrective surgery for congenital heart defects. Resections obtained during corrective heart surgery supplied the thymus tissue. Within thymic and blood repertoires, V and J gene usage appeared to be biased. Related work found strong thymic repertoire overlap between unrelated individuals.

Sequenced input: thymocytes. The chain links TRBV7-2 to TRBJ1-2; maybe TRBD1 (5 bases). This clonotype was sampled from a boy in the first two years of life with a congenital heart defect. The CDR3 coding sequence is TGTGCCAGCAGCTTAAGGGGTACGCACGAAGCTAAGGGCTACACCTTC. Translation: CASSLRGTHEAKGYTF. Drawing the rest from reference TRBV7-2 and TRBJ1-2, the complete variable domain is GAGVSQSPSNKVTEKGKDVELRCDPISGHTALYWYRQSLGQGLEFLIYFQGNSAPDKSGLPSDRFSAERTGGSVSTLTIQRTQQEDSAVYLCASSLRGTHEAKGYTFGSGTRLTVV.